Presented here are 3 T cell receptor beta chains from one specimen sequenced in a study of beta chain features in type 1 diabetes. The study's findings and limits: When Type 1 diabetes patients were examined, their TCRB CDR3s proved moderately but significantly shorter in all four CD4+ subsets.

These TCRs' antigens remain unknown. The sequenced template was cDNA made from the entire isolated RNA. Profiled with immunoSEQ multiplex PCR; TCRdb holds only in-frame clones, not every one. The profile covers some 130,000 clones, with 7.5% to 9.5% appearing a single time and around 0.75% taken by the ten largest. Sequences were obtained from central memory CD4+ T cells from blood. These receptors were collected from a man aged 30 to 39 with type 1 diabetes.

The chain recombines TRBV4-3 with TRBJ2-3; D is undetermined. This CDR3 region has 15 residues. Per the germline V gene, CDR1 is LGHNA and CDR2 is YSLEER. The V and J ends lost 4 bases and 1 base respectively, with 12 bases between them. The CDR3, as DNA: TGCGCCAGCAGCCTTGATGGCTCCGGCACAGATACGCAGTATTTT. Amino acid sequence: CASSLDGSGTDTQYF.

This clone was counted between two and nine times. The genes are TRBV2 and TRBJ1-1; D possibly corresponds to TRBD1 (5 bases). Trimming left V 7 bases short and J 5 bases short, with 14 bases between. The CDR3 extends over 13 amino acids. Germline V lookup: CDR1 SNHLY, CDR2 FYNNEI. The CDR3: CASTQGSRTEAFF. In DNA, the CDR3 is TGTGCCAGCACCCAGGGTAGTAGAACTGAAGCTTTCTTT.

The J gene is TRBJ2-5, the V gene TRBV18, with 10 positions matching TRBD1. Germline CDR1 is KGHSH and CDR2 is LQKENI. The CDR3 contains 16 residues. The V gene end was trimmed by 4 bases and the J gene end by 4 bases; junction bases not matched to a gene: 9. The CDR3 is CASSQSGTGVGETQYF. DNA for the CDR3: TGTGCCAGCTCACAATCCGGGACAGGGGTCGGAGAGACCCAGTACTTC. Full variable domain (outside the CDR3, taken from reference TRBV18 and TRBJ2-5): NAGVMQNPRHLVRRRGQEARLRCSPMKGHSHVYWYRQLPEEGLKFMVYLQKENIIDESGMPKERFSAEFPKEGPSILRIQQVVRGDSAAYFCASSQSGTGVGETQYFGPGTRLLVL.